The present TCR beta chain was sequenced within a study of CD4 T cells in relation to SARS-CoV-2 and coronaviruses. About the research overall: TCR beta CDR3s were sequenced after approximately 9-day antigen culture of PBMCs. Controls used an HIV-1 Nef peptide pool or no peptide.

Clones were sequenced by immunoSEQ multiplex PCR, and TCRdb holds only the in-frame ones, with some missing. Among about 26,000 clones listed, roughly 81% were seen once. General observations from the study: Around 62% of donors had memory CD4+ clonotypes crossrecognizing SARS-CoV-2 and common cold coronavirus spike.

Looked up from germline, CDR1 is SGHNT and CDR2 is YENEEA. The V gene lost 4 bases and the J gene lost 0 bases, with 8 bases spanning the gap. The CDR3 is 14 amino acids. The unexposed donors gave CD4+ T cells in about 2011-2019, prior to COVID-19. Isolation of CD4+ T cells took place after 10 days in culture. Testing used SARS-CoV-2 S/N and four cold-coronavirus spikes on unexposed-donor CD4+ T cells, cells permitting. Remarks on this clone: What it binds is unknown.

Material for sequencing was CD4+ T cells from PBMCs, cultured in vitro. This chain connects TRBV11-3 to TRBJ2-3; possible D gene TRBD1, 6 bases. The clonotype comes from a human donor in good health. CDR3 amino acids: CASSYGQSTDTQYF. Here the CDR3 DNA reads TGTGCCAGCAGCTACGGACAGAGCACAGATACGCAGTATTTT.